This TCR beta chain appears in the sequencing data of a study of T cell clonotyping in hematopoietic cell transplantation. Whole-study findings and limits: Pathologically expanded recipient clonotypes increased progressively from day 30 to day 180 as diversity fell. Graft donor and pretransplant recipient Inverse Simpson Index values predicted broader posttransplant TCR diversity.

Specified time point: recipient sample about 28 days before transplant, after cytoreduction. With respect to this clone: The target antigen is unknown.

This CDR3 spans 14 amino acids. Germline CDR1 and CDR2: SGHTS and YDEGEE. The V and J ends lost 3 bases and 7 bases, in that order; junction bases with no gene match: 2. Only in-frame clones appear in the TCRdb table, and some are missing; sequencing was by immunoSEQ multiplex PCR. The table lists approximately 44,000 clones, roughly four fifths of them singletons, with 5% to 6.5% in the top ten. The clonotype originates from a man between 60 and 75 years old with myelodysplastic syndrome. Some clones in this sample may be carry-over from other donors' samples. The V gene is TRBV5-8, the J gene TRBJ2-1; 12 nucleotides agree with TRBD1. Here the sequenced sample was peripheral blood mononuclear cells, taken before stem cell transplant. CDR3 protein: CASSWDRGRNEQFF. CDR3 nucleotide sequence: TGTGCCAGCAGCTGGGACAGGGGGCGTAATGAGCAGTTCTTC.